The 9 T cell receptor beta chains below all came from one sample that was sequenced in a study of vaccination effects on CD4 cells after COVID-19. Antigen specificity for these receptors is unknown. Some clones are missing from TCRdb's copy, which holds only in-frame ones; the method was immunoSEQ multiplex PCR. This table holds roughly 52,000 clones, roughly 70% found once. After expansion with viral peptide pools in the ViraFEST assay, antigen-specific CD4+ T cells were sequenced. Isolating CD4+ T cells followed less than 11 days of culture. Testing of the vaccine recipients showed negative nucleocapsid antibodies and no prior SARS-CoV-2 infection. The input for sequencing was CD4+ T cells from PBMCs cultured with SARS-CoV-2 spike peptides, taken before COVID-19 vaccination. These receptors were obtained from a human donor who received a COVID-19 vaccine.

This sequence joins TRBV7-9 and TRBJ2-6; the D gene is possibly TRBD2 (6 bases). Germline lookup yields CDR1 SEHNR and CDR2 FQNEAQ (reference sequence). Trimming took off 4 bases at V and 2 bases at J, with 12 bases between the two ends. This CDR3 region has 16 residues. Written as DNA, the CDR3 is TGTGCCAGCAGCTCAGGCCGGGGGACTGGGGCCAACGTCCTGACTTTC. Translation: CASSSGRGTGANVLTF.

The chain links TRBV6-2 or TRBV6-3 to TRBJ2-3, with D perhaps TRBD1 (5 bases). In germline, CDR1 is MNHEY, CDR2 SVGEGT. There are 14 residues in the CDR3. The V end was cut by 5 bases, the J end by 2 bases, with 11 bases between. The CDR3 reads CASSREGVTDTQYF. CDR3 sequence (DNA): TGTGCCAGCAGTAGGGAAGGGGTCACAGATACGCAGTATTTT.

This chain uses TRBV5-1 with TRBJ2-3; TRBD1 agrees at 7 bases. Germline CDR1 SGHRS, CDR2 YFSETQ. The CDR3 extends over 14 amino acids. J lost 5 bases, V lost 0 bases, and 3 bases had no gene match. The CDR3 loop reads CASSLGQGRDTQYF. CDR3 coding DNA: TGCGCCAGCAGCTTGGGACAGGGCAGAGATACGCAGTATTTT.

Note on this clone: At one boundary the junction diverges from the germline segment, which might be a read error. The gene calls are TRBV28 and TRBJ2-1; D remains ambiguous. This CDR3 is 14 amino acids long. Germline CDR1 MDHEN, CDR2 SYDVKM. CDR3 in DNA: TGTGCCAGCAGCGGCTCGGGCTCCCACAATGAGCAGTTCTTC. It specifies CASSGSGSHNEQFF.

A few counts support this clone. The CDR3 bases are TGTGCCAGCAGCTCAAACCGGGACCCGAATGAAAAACTGTTTTTT. This translates into CASSSNRDPNEKLFF. The rearrangement joins TRBV7-9 to TRBJ1-4; TRBD1 might be the D (5 bases). The CDR3 loop spans 15 amino acids. With 4 bases removed from V and 5 bases from J, the gap between germline ends came to 14 bases. Germline V lookup: CDR1 SEHNR, CDR2 FQNEAQ (reference sequence).

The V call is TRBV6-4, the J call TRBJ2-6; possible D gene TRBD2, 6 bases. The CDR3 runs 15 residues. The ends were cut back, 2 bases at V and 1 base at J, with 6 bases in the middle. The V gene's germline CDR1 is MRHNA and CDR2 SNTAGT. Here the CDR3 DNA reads TGTGCCAGCAGTGACGGGGGGTCTGGGGCCAACGTCCTGACTTTC. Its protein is CASSDGGSGANVLTF.

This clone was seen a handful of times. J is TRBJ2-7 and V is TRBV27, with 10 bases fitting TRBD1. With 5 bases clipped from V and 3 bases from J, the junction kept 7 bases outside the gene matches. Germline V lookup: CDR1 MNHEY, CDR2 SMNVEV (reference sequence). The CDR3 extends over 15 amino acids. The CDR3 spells CASSLRTGGFYEQYF. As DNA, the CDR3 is TGTGCCAGCAGTCTCCGGACAGGGGGTTTCTACGAGCAGTACTTC.

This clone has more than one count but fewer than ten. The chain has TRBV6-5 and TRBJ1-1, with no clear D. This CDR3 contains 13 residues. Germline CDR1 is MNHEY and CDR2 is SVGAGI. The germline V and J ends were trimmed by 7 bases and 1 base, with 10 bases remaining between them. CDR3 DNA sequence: TGTGCCAGCATGGGTGAGACGAACACTGAAGCTTTCTTT. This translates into CASMGETNTEAFF.

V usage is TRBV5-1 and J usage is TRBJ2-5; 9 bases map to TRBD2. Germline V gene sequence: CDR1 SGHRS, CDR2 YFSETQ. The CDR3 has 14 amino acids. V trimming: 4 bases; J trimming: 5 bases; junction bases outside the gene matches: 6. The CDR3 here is CASSMGLAGETQYF. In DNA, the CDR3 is TGCGCCAGCAGCATGGGACTAGCCGGGGAGACCCAGTACTTC.